The 10 T cell receptor beta chains below come from one sample, sequenced in a study of metastatic and nonmetastatic thyroid tumors. Before thyroid surgery, none of the patients had received any treatment. TCRdb re-called the PCR reads through MiXCR. The profile shows just under 60,000 clones, 16% of them singletons. Sequenced: blood. These receptors all come from a male donor with papillary thyroid cancer or a benign thyroid nodule (not recorded which). Some clones in this sample may be carry-over from other donors' samples.

This clone was recorded a few times. A much larger clone differs from this one at a single base, so this may be a read error. This chain joins TRBV9 and TRBJ2-2, with 10 bases aligning to TRBD1. Unmatched junction bases numbered 4, after V lost 6 bases and J lost 5 bases. This CDR3 has 14 amino acids. Germline CDR1 reads SGDLS; CDR2 reads YYNGEE. The CDR3 loop reads CASIADRGTGELFF. CDR3 coding DNA: TGTGCCAGCATCGCGGACAGGGGGACCGGGGAGCTGTTTTTT.

In its sample, this clone was seen many times. The rearrangement uses TRBV20-1 and TRBJ1-5, with D perhaps TRBD1 (5 bases). The CDR3 is 15 residues long. V was trimmed by 3 bases and J by 6 bases, leaving 18 bases between them. The germline CDR1 and CDR2 sequences are DFQATT and SNEGSKA (reference sequence). The chain's CDR3 is CSASPPSAGSQPQHF. CDR3 coding DNA: TGCAGTGCTAGTCCTCCCTCGGCAGGGAGTCAGCCCCAGCATTTT.

The rearrangement joins TRBV12-3 or TRBV12-4 to TRBJ2-7; D not certain. V lost 4 bases to trimming and J lost 1 base, with 11 bases between them. The CDR3 sequence is 14 residues long. For the CDR3, the DNA is TGTGCCAGCAGTTCCAGTGGCTTTTCCTACGAGCAGTACTTC. This codes for CASSSSGFSYEQYF.

This clone has a count of ten or more. The chain combines TRBV3-1 with TRBJ1-6; 7 bases agree with TRBD1. Trimming cost V 1 base and J 10 bases; bases outside gene matches: 1. The CDR3 has 13 amino acids. The germline V gene has CDR1 LGHDT and CDR2 YNNKEL (reference sequence). CDR3 DNA sequence: TGTGCCAGCAGCCAAGGGACAGGATCACCCCTCCACTTT. It specifies CASSQGTGSPLHF.

This clone was recorded many times. The genes are TRBV6-2 or TRBV6-3 and TRBJ2-1; 14 bases match TRBD2. The length of the CDR3 is 15 residues. Germline V gene data show CDR1 as MNHEY and CDR2 as SVGEGT. The V and J ends lost 8 bases and 9 bases, in that order; junction bases with no gene match: 9. In nucleotides, the CDR3 is TGTGCCAGCGAACCCGGGACTAGCGGGAGTAGTGAGCAGTTCTTC. It specifies CASEPGTSGSSEQFF.

This clone was observed a few times. The chain recombines TRBV6-1 with TRBJ1-2; TRBD1 is a possible D gene (5 bases). Germline V gives CDR1 MNHNS, CDR2 SASEGT. V shed 2 bases and J shed 7 bases, with 14 bases lying between them. The length of the CDR3 is 14 residues. The CDR3 reads CASSEQGSVGGYTF. The CDR3 DNA follows: TGTGCCAGCAGTGAACAGGGATCAGTGGGTGGCTACACCTTC.

This clone was seen at least ten times. The J gene is TRBJ2-3, the V gene TRBV20-1, with D hard to call. CDR1 and CDR2 (germline): DFQATT, SNEGSKA (reference sequence). The V end was cut by 7 bases, the J end by 0 bases, with 17 bases between. CDR3 length equals 15 residues. In nucleotides, the CDR3 is TGCAGTGTTCCTAAAGCGTACCCTAGCACAGATACGCAGTATTTT. It translates to CSVPKAYPSTDTQYF.

There are many counts of this clone. The chain employs TRBV27 and TRBJ1-1; D is uncertain. Germline-derived CDR1 and CDR2 are MNHEY and SMNVEV (reference sequence). The CDR3 is made up of 15 amino acids. Between the trimmed V and J ends, which lost 3 bases and 0 bases, there was a span of 11 bases. CDR3 nucleotide sequence: TGTGCCAGCAGTTTTTCGGCAGCCATGAACACTGAAGCTTTCTTT. Its protein product is CASSFSAAMNTEAFF.

The sample holds many counts of this clone. The chain joins TRBV6-1 to TRBJ2-1; no clear D. Germline V gene lookup returns CDR1 MNHNS and CDR2 SASEGT. The CDR3 spans 15 residues. V was shortened by 2 bases and J by 3 bases, with 11 bases between the two germline ends. For the CDR3, the DNA is TGTGCCAGCAGTGAACCCCCCTACGGCTACAATGAGCAGTTCTTC. It yields the protein CASSEPPYGYNEQFF.

This clone has a count of ten or more. The gene calls are TRBV19 and TRBJ1-5; 7 positions match TRBD1. This CDR3 region has 15 residues. The V gene's germline CDR1 is LNHDA and CDR2 SQIVND (reference sequence). V dropped 0 bases and J dropped 3; count of bases not matched to a gene: 2. Here the CDR3 reads CASSIDGTVNQPQHF. In DNA form, the CDR3 reads TGTGCCAGTAGTATAGATGGGACAGTCAATCAGCCCCAGCATTTT.